This T cell receptor beta chain derives from a study of OX40 agonist ivuxolimab in advanced cancers. Study summary: An agonistic human IgG2 monoclonal antibody against OX40 (CD134) was given. Patients achieving partial responses numbered three: one hepatocellular carcinoma case and two cutaneous melanoma cases.

The repertoire was sequenced with immunoSEQ multiplex PCR; TCRdb's copy has only in-frame clones and lacks some. The sample carries 30,000 to 35,000 clones, more than 85% recorded once. Findings and limits, study-wide: Not determined was the antigen specificity of the expanded peripheral T cells.

A remark on this clone: Its matching antigen is unknown.

CDR1 is SEHNR, CDR2 FQNEAQ, per germline (reference sequence). The trim removed 5 bases at V and 0 bases at J, leaving 10 bases unmatched. This CDR3 comprises 16 residues. People who had autoimmune disease history or systemic immunosuppression were excluded. The specimen comprised CD4+ or CD8+ T cells sorted from blood, sampled in a trial of the OX40 agonist ivuxolimab. The sequence came from an adult with an advanced solid tumor such as melanoma, head and neck, liver or kidney cancer. The chain links TRBV7-9 to TRBJ2-7; TRBD2 agrees at 7 bases. The CDR3 bases are TGTGCCAGCAGCCGGAGCGGCGGGAGTGGCTCCTACGAGCAGTACTTC. It codes for CASSRSGGSGSYEQYF. The full variable domain, in which reference TRBV7-9 and TRBJ2-7 provide the parts outside the CDR3, is DTGVSQNPRHKITKRGQNVTFRCDPISEHNRLYWYRQTLGQGPEFLTYFQNEAQLEKSRLLSDRFSAERPKGSFSTLEIQRTEQGDSAMYLCASSRSGGSGSYEQYFGPGTRLTVT.